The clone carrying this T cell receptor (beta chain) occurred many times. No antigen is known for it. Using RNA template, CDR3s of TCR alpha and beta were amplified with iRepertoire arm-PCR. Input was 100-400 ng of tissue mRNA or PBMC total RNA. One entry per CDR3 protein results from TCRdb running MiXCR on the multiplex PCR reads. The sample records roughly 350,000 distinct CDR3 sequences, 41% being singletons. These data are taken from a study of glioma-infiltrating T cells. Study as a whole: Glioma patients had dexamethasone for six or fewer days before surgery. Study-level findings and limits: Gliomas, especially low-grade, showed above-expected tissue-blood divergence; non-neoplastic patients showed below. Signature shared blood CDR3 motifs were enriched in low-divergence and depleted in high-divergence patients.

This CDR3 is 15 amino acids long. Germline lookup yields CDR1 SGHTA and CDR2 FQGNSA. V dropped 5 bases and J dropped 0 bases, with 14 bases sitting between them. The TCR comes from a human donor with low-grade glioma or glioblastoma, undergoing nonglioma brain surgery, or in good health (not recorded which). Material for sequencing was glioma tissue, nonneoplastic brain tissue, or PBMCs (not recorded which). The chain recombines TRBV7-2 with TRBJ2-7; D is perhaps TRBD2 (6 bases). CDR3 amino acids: CASSPGLSRSYEQYF. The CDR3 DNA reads TGTGCCAGCAGCCCCGGACTATCCCGCTCCTACGAGCAGTACTTC.